This is a list of T cell receptor beta chains from one sample in a study of response to subunit inactivated influenza vaccine. One entry per CDR3 protein, called by TCRdb with MiXCR from the RT-PCR reads. This table has about 700,000 distinct CDR3 sequences, 12% to 15% appearing once. The material was PBMCs from blood, obtained around 15 days before vaccination. All receptors derive from a man between 45 and 60 years old who received an inactivated influenza vaccine. CDR3s include the opening cysteine and the closing phenylalanine or tryptophan. Each record gives: J gene, D gene, clone size, V gene, CDR3 protein, CDR3 DNA. D genes are given only for firm matches. Clone size appears in some rows only: once, few, many, or a class for an expanded clone.

TRBJ2-7	.	many	TRBV27	CASRLSRGGFYEQYF	TGTGCCAGCAGACTATCCAGGGGGGGGTTCTACGAGCAGTACTTC
TRBJ2-7	.	few	TRBV7-2	CASSSTWGGTEQYF	TGTGCCAGCAGCTCGACATGGGGGGGCACCGAGCAGTACTTC
TRBJ2-2	.	few	TRBV25-1	CASSEWTETGELFF	TGTGCCAGCAGTGAATGGACAGAGACCGGGGAGCTGTTTTTT
TRBJ2-2	.	.	TRBV10-3	CAISEAWGSGELFF	TGTGCCATCAGTGAGGCATGGGGGTCCGGGGAGCTGTTTTTT
TRBJ1-5	.	many	TRBV7-2	CASSSANQPQHF	TGTGCCAGCAGCTCGGCGAATCAGCCCCAGCATTTT
TRBJ2-7	.	many	TRBV5-1	CASSLFPGREIDEQYF	TGCGCCAGCAGCCTCTTCCCGGGCAGGGAAATCGACGAGCAGTACTTC
TRBJ2-2	.	few	TRBV20-1	CSARDYLRTNTGELFF	TGCAGTGCTAGAGATTACTTACGGACGAACACCGGGGAGCTGTTTTTT
TRBJ2-3	.	few	TRBV15	CATSRASRGRGTQYF	TGTGCCACCAGCAGAGCTTCGCGGGGAAGAGGTACGCAGTATTTT
TRBJ2-1	TRBD2	few	TRBV7-9	CASSLAGVISVFF	TGTGCCAGCAGCCTAGCGGGAGTTATTAGTGTGTTCTTC
TRBJ1-1	.	.	TRBV5-1	CASRQPGQQRWTEAFF	TGCGCCAGCAGACAACCGGGACAACAGAGGTGGACTGAAGCTTTCTTT
TRBJ2-7	TRBD1	few	TRBV28	CASSLYPSDRGQHEQYF	TGTGCCAGCAGTTTATACCCATCGGACAGGGGGCAACACGAGCAGTACTTC
TRBJ1-2	.	few	TRBV7-2	CASSLPSGIGYTF	TGTGCCAGCAGCTTACCTTCTGGGATTGGCTACACCTTC
TRBJ2-3	TRBD2	many	TRBV7-2	CASGLAGGSTDTQYF	TGTGCCAGCGGTCTAGCGGGGGGGAGCACAGATACGCAGTATTTT
TRBJ2-7	TRBD2	.	TRBV10-3	CAISEIDGGGYEQYF	TGTGCCATCAGTGAGATTGACGGGGGGGGCTACGAGCAGTACTTC
TRBJ2-7	TRBD1	few	TRBV7-3	CASSPDRGVLNEQYF	TGTGCCAGCAGTCCGGACAGGGGCGTGTTAAACGAGCAGTACTTC
TRBJ2-7	TRBD1	many	TRBV5-1	CASSLDRGKQYF	TGCGCCAGCAGCTTGGACAGGGGCAAGCAGTACTTC
TRBJ2-3	.	.	TRBV12-3/TRBV12-4	CASSFGQDTQYF	TGTGCCAGCAGTTTTGGCCAAGATACGCAGTATTTT
TRBJ1-6	.	few	TRBV10-3	CAIQDSGNSPLHF	TGTGCCATCCAGGACAGTGGTAATTCACCCCTCCACTTT
TRBJ2-7	TRBD1	few	TRBV28	CASSRKRQGPYEQYF	TGTGCCAGCAGTCGAAAACGACAGGGCCCCTACGAGCAGTACTTC
TRBJ2-1	.	.	TRBV3-1	CASSQGTPYNEQFF	TGTGCCAGCAGCCAAGGGACACCCTACAATGAGCAGTTCTTC
TRBJ1-1	.	.	TRBV9	CASSVGIVGNTEAFF	TGTGCCAGCAGCGTAGGGATTGTCGGGAACACTGAAGCTTTCTTT
TRBJ2-5	.	.	TRBV19	CASSIGTGQRETQYF	TGTGCCAGTAGTATAGGGACTGGGCAGAGGGAGACCCAGTACTTC
TRBJ2-4	.	few	TRBV20-1	CSARAFRVNIQYF	TGCAGTGCTAGAGCCTTTCGAGTAAACATTCAGTACTTC
TRBJ1-1	.	few	TRBV14	CASSPGRAQGFNTEAFF	TGTGCCAGCAGCCCAGGCCGGGCTCAGGGTTTTAACACTGAAGCTTTCTTT
TRBJ2-7	TRBD1	.	TRBV10-3	CAIRAGQGSYEQYF	TGTGCCATCAGGGCCGGACAGGGATCCTACGAGCAGTACTTC
TRBJ2-1	.	.	TRBV18	CASSPQGTHSYNEQFF	TGTGCCAGCTCACCCCAGGGGACCCACTCCTACAATGAGCAGTTCTTC
TRBJ2-2	TRBD2	.	TRBV5-5	CASSKVAGENTGELFF	TGTGCCAGCAGCAAGGTAGCGGGAGAGAACACCGGGGAGCTGTTTTTT
TRBJ1-1	.	.	TRBV29-1	CSVEGASNTEAFF	TGCAGCGTTGAAGGGGCCTCGAACACTGAAGCTTTCTTT
TRBJ1-1	TRBD1	few	TRBV11-2	CASSLAGQGVSTEAFF	TGTGCCAGCAGCTTGGCGGGACAGGGGGTGAGCACTGAAGCTTTCTTT
TRBJ1-2	TRBD1	few	TRBV6-1	CASSESTGNTGYTF	TGTGCCAGCAGTGAATCGACAGGGAATACGGGCTACACCTTC
TRBJ1-5	.	.	TRBV6-2/TRBV6-3	CASSYPPPRQIDQPQHF	TGTGCCAGCAGTTACCCCCCCCCGCGGCAGATCGATCAGCCCCAGCATTTT
TRBJ1-1	.	.	TRBV27	CASSSGVVAFF	TGTGCCAGCAGTTCAGGGGTGGTGGCTTTCTTT
TRBJ2-5	.	.	TRBV20-1	CSASDGRVKETQYF	TGCAGTGCTAGCGATGGAAGGGTGAAGGAGACCCAGTACTTC
TRBJ2-1	TRBD1	few	TRBV7-9	CASSSSGQGKTNEQFF	TGTGCCAGCAGTTCAAGCGGACAGGGTAAAACCAATGAGCAGTTCTTC
TRBJ2-5	.	few	TRBV6-1	CATLLSGPEYF	TGTGCCACCCTCTTGAGCGGGCCAGAGTACTTC
TRBJ2-3	TRBD2	many	TRBV3-1	CASSLATSGATDTQYF	TGTGCCAGCAGCCTCGCGACTAGCGGGGCTACAGATACGCAGTATTTT
TRBJ2-1	.	.	TRBV24-1	CATSPGAGASYNEQFF	TGTGCCACCAGCCCCGGGGCGGGGGCATCCTACAATGAGCAGTTCTTC
TRBJ1-1	.	few	TRBV5-1	CASSLSGMSTEAFF	TGCGCCAGCAGCTTGTCAGGGATGTCCACTGAAGCTTTCTTT
TRBJ2-7	TRBD1	.	TRBV7-2	CASSPFRGQGSGEQYF	TGTGCCAGCAGCCCCTTTAGGGGACAGGGGTCGGGTGAGCAGTACTTC
TRBJ2-7	.	few	TRBV10-3	CAISLHGVESYEQYF	TGTGCCATCAGCCTGCATGGGGTGGAATCCTACGAGCAGTACTTC
TRBJ2-3	.	few	TRBV29-1	CSVTGVGDTQYF	TGCAGCGTCACGGGGGTAGGAGATACGCAGTATTTT
TRBJ2-7	TRBD2	many	TRBV25-1	CASRSGGSYEQYF	TGTGCCAGCAGGTCCGGGGGGAGCTACGAGCAGTACTTC
TRBJ2-7	TRBD2	few	TRBV7-8	CASSSRTSGRSYEQYF	TGTGCCAGCAGCTCGAGGACTAGCGGGCGCTCCTACGAGCAGTACTTC
TRBJ2-1	.	many	TRBV5-1	CASSLAGSPYNEQFF	TGCGCCAGCAGCTTGGCCGGGAGCCCATACAATGAGCAGTTCTTC
TRBJ2-1	.	.	TRBV27	CASSTNWESHYNEQFF	TGTGCCAGCAGTACCAACTGGGAATCCCATTACAATGAGCAGTTCTTC
TRBJ2-5	TRBD1	.	TRBV12-3/TRBV12-4	CASRDAVDRGETQYF	TGTGCCAGCAGGGATGCCGTTGACAGGGGAGAGACCCAGTACTTC
TRBJ2-5	.	.	TRBV6-2/TRBV6-3	CASSYSSAGQETQYF	TGTGCCAGCAGTTACTCAAGTGCCGGTCAAGAGACCCAGTACTTC
TRBJ2-5	.	few	TRBV20-1	CSAYSLGGFHQETQYF	TGCAGTGCCTATTCCTTAGGGGGGTTCCACCAAGAGACCCAGTACTTC
TRBJ1-2	TRBD1	many	TRBV12-3/TRBV12-4	CASSSRDRAGLDGLLYYGYTF	TGTGCCAGCAGTTCCCGGGACAGGGCCGGCTTGGACGGCTTGTTATACTATGGCTACACCTTC
TRBJ2-1	TRBD2	.	TRBV5-1	CASSHTSGPNYNEQFF	TGCGCCAGCAGCCACACTAGCGGCCCGAACTACAATGAGCAGTTCTTC
TRBJ2-4	.	.	TRBV28	CASSFSRGERYIQYF	TGTGCCAGCAGTTTCTCGAGGGGAGAGAGGTACATTCAGTACTTC